A selection of T cell receptor beta chains follows, all from one sample in a study of blood T cells in healthy people across ages. TCRdb reprocessed the 5' RACE reads via MiXCR and lists one record per CDR3 protein. The table lists approximately 730,000 distinct CDR3 sequences, more than 40% of them singletons, with around a fifth in the top ten. The sample consisted of blood. Every receptor here comes from a woman between 55 and 75 years old in good health. The CDR3 runs from the conserved cysteine through the conserved F or W. D genes are given only for firm matches. Clone size appears in some rows only: once, few, many, or a class for an expanded clone.

J gene,clone size,D gene,V gene,CDR3 protein,CDR3 DNA
TRBJ1-2,-,TRBD1,TRBV20-1,CSARDRGRHGYTF,TGCAGTGCTAGAGACAGGGGGCGTCATGGCTACACCTTC
TRBJ2-7,-,-,TRBV25-1,CASSGYPGSYEQYF,TGTGCCAGCAGTGGTTATCCGGGGTCCTACGAGCAGTACTTC
TRBJ1-2,-,-,TRBV7-2,CASSLGISGASNYGYTF,TGTGCCAGCAGCTTAGGAATCTCAGGGGCTTCGAACTATGGCTACACCTTC
TRBJ2-1,few,TRBD2,TRBV7-3,CASSAWETSGSTNEQFF,TGTGCCAGCAGCGCGTGGGAAACTAGCGGGAGTACCAATGAGCAGTTCTTC
TRBJ1-5,few,-,TRBV4-3,CASSQNSGRQPQHF,TGCGCCAGCAGCCAAAACTCGGGGCGTCAGCCCCAGCATTTT
TRBJ2-5,few,-,TRBV20-1,CSAQTVPGDQYF,TGCAGTGCCCAGACCGTACCGGGTGACCAGTACTTC
TRBJ2-5,-,-,TRBV7-9,CASSKWDLEETQYF,TGTGCCAGCAGCAAATGGGACTTGGAAGAGACCCAGTACTTC
TRBJ2-7,few,TRBD1,TRBV11-1,CASSLPTDRAFSYEQYF,TGTGCCAGCAGCTTACCGACGGACAGGGCGTTCTCCTACGAGCAGTACTTC
TRBJ2-1,-,-,TRBV15,CATSSPWVGYNEQFF,TGTGCCACCAGCAGCCCCTGGGTAGGGTACAATGAGCAGTTCTTC
TRBJ2-5,-,TRBD2,TRBV28,CASSPAGAEKGTQYF,TGTGCCAGCAGTCCAGCGGGAGCCGAAAAAGGGACCCAGTACTTC
TRBJ1-1,few,-,TRBV6-1,CASSEGPTAFF,TGTGCCAGCAGTGAGGGACCGACCGCTTTCTTT
TRBJ2-1,-,TRBD1,TRBV5-1,CASSRDRGQSGDEQFF,TGCGCCAGCAGCCGGGACAGGGGGCAATCCGGCGATGAGCAGTTCTTC
TRBJ2-3,-,TRBD1,TRBV24-1,CATSGASDRGREDTQYF,TGTGCCACCAGTGGTGCCTCGGACAGGGGGCGTGAAGATACGCAGTATTTT
TRBJ2-6,few,TRBD1,TRBV5-8,CASSLTGTGVANVLTF,TGTGCCAGCAGCTTGACCGGGACAGGGGTGGCCAACGTCCTGACTTTC
TRBJ2-7,-,TRBD2,TRBV18,CASSPREGAGGHEQYF,TGTGCCAGCTCACCACGCGAAGGGGCGGGAGGCCACGAGCAGTACTTC